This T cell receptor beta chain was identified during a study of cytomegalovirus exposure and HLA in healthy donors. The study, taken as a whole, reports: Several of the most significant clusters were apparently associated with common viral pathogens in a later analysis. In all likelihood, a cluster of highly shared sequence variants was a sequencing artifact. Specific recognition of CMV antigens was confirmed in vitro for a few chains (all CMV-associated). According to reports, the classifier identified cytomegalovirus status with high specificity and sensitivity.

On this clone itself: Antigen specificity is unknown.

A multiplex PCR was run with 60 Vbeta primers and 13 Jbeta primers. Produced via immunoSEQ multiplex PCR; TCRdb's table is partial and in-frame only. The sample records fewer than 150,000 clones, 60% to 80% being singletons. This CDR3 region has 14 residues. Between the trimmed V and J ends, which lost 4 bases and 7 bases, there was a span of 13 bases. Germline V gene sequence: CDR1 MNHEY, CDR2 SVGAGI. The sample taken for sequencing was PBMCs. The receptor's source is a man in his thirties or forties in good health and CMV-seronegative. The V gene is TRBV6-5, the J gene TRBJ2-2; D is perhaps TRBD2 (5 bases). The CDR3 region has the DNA TGTGCCAGCAGTTTTTATCGGGGATACGGGGAGCTGTTTTTT. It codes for CASSFYRGYGELFF.